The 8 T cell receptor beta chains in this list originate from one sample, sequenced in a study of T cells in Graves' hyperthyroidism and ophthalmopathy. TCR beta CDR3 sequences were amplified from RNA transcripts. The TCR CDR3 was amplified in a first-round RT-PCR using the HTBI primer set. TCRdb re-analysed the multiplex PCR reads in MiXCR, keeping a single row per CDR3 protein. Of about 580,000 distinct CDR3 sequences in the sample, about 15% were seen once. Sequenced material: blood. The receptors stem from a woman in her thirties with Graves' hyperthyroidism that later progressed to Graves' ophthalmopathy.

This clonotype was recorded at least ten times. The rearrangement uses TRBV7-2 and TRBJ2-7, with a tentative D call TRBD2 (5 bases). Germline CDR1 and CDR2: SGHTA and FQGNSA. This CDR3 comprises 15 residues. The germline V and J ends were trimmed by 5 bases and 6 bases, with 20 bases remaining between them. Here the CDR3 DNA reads TGTGCCAGCAGCCGGGCCAGCGCCTCAGGAGGCGAGCAGTACTTC. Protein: CASSRASASGGEQYF.

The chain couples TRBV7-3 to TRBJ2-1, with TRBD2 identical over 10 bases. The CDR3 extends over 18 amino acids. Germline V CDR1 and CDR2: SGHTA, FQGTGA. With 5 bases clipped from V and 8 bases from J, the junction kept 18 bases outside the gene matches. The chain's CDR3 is CASSPTLRGAGGPDEQFF. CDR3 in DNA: TGTGCCAGCAGCCCAACCCTCCGGGGAGCGGGAGGGCCTGATGAGCAGTTCTTC.

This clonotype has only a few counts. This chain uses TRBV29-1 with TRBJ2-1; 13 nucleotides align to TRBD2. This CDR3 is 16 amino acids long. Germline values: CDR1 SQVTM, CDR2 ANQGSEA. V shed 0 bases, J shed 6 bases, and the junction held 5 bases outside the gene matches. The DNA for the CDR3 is TGCAGCGTTGAAGATGTAGGGACTAGCGGGATCAATGAGCAGTTCTTC. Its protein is CSVEDVGTSGINEQFF.

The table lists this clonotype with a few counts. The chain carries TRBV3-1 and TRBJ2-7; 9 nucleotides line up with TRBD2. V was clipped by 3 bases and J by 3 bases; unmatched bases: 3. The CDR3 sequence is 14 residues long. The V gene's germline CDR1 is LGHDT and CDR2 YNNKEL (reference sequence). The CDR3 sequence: CASSQSAGGYEQYF. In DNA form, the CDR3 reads TGTGCCAGCAGCCAGTCAGCGGGGGGCTACGAGCAGTACTTC.

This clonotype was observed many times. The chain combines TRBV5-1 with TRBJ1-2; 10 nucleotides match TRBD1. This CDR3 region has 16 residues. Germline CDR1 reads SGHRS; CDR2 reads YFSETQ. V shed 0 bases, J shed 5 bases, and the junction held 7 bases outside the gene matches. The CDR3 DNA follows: TGCGCCAGCAGCTTGGCCAACGGACAGGGGGAATATGGCTACACCTTC. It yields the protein CASSLANGQGEYGYTF.

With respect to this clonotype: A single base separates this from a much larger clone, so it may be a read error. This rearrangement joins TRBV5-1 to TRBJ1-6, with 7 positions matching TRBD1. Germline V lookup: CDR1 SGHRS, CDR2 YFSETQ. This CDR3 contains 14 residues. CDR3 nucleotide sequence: TGCGCCAGCAGCTCCGGGACAGTAAATTCACCCCTCCGCTTT. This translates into CASSSGTVNSPLRF.

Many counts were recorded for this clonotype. The CDR3 sequence is CASSSPLSGNTIYF. In DNA, the CDR3 is TGTGCCAGCAGCTCCCCACTCTCTGGAAACACCATATATTTT. The chain is built from TRBV12-3 or TRBV12-4 and TRBJ1-3; unclear D gene. The CDR3 contains 14 residues. Trimming pared 6 bases from V and 0 bases from J, leaving 9 bases between.

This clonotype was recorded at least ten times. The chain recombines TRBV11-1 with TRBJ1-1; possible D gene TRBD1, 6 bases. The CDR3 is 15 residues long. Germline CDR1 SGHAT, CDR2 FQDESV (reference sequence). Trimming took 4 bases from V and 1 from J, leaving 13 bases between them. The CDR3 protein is CASSSGQRWNTEAFF. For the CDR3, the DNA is TGTGCCAGCAGCTCCGGACAGAGATGGAACACTGAAGCTTTCTTT.